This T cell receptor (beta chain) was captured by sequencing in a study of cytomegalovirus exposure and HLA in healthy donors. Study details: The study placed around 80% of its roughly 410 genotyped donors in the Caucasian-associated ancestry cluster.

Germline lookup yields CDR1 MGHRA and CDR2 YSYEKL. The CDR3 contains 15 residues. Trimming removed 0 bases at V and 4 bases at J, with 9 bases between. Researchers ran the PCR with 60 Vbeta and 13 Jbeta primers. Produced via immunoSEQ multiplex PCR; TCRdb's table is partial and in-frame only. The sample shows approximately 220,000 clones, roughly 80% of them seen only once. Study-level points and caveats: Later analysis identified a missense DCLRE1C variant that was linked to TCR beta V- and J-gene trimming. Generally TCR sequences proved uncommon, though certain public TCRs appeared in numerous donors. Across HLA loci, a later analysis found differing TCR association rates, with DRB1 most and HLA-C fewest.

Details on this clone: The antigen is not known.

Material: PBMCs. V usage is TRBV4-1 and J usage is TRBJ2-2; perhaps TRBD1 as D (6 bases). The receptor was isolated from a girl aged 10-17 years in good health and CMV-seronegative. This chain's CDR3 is CASSQDPRGTGELFF. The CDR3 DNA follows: TGCGCCAGCAGCCAAGACCCCAGGGGCACCGGGGAGCTGTTTTTT.